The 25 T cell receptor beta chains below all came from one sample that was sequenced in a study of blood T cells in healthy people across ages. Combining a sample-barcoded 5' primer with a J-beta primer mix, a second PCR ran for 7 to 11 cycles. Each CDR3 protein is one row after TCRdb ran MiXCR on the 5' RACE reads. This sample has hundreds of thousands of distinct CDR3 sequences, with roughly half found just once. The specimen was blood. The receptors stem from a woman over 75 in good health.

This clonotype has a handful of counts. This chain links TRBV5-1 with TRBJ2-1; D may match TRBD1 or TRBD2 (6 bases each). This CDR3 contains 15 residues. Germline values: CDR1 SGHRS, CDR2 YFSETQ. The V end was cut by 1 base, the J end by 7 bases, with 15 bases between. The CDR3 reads CASSLNDGGPNEQFF. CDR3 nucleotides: TGCGCCAGCAGCTTGAACGACGGGGGCCCAAATGAGCAGTTCTTC. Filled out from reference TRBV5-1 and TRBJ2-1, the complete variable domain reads KAGVTQTPRYLIKTRGQQVTLSCSPISGHRSVSWYQQTPGQGLQFLFEYFSETQRNKGNFPGRFSGRQFSNSRSEMNVSTLELGDSALYLCASSLNDGGPNEQFFGPGTRLTVL.

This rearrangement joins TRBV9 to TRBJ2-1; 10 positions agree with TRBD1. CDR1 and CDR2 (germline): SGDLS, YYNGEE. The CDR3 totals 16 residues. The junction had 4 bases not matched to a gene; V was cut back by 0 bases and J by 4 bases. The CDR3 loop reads CASSVARQGAYNEQFF. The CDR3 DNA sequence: TGTGCCAGCAGCGTAGCGAGACAGGGGGCATACAATGAGCAGTTCTTC. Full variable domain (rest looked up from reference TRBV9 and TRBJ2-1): DSGVTQTPKHLITATGQRVTLRCSPRSGDLSVYWYQQSLDQGLQFLIQYYNGEERAKGNILERFSAQQFPDLHSELNLSSLELGDSALYFCASSVARQGAYNEQFFGPGTRLTVL.

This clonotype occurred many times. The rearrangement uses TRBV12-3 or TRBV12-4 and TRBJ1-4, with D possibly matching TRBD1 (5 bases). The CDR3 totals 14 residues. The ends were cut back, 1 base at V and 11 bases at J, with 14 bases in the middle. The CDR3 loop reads CASSLVPGQGKLFF. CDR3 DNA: TGTGCCAGCAGTTTAGTTCCCGGCCAGGGCAAACTGTTTTTT.

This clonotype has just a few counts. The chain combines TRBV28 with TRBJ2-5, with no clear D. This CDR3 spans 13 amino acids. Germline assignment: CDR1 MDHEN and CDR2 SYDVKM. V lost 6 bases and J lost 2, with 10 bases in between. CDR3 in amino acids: CASSSSVQETQYF. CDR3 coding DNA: TGTGCCAGCAGCTCGTCTGTTCAAGAGACCCAGTACTTC.

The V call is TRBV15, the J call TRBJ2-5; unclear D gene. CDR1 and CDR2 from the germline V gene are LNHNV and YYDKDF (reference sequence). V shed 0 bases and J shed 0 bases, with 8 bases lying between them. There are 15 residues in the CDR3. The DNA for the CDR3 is TGTGCCACCAGCAGAGAGGACGGCTACCAAGAGACCCAGTACTTC. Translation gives CATSREDGYQETQYF.

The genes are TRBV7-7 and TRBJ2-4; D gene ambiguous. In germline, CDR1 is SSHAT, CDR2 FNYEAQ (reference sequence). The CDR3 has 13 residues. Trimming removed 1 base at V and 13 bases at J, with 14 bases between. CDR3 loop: CASSLGHRYGQYF. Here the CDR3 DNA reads TGTGCCAGCAGCTTAGGTCATCGGTACGGGCAGTACTTC.

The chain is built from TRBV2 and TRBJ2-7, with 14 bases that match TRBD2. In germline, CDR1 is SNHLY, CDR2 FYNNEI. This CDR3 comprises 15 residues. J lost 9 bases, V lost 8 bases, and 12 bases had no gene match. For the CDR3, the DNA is TGTGCCAGCGCCGCTCTTGTGACTAGCGGGAGGGTGCAGTACTTC. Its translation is CASAALVTSGRVQYF.

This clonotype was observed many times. As DNA, the CDR3 is TGTGCCAGCAGTTACGGCACCGGGACAGGGCTCCATGAGCAGTTCTTC. As protein: CASSYGTGTGLHEQFF. This rearrangement joins TRBV6-5 to TRBJ2-1, with 9 bases matching TRBD1. Per germline, CDR1 MNHEY and CDR2 SVGAGI. Unmatched junction bases numbered 10, after V lost 2 bases and J lost 8 bases. The CDR3 totals 16 residues.

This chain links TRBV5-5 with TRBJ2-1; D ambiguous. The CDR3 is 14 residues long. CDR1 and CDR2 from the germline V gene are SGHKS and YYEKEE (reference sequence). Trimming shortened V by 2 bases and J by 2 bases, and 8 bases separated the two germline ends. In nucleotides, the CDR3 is TGTGCCAGCAGCTTCGGCAACCCCTACAATGAGCAGTTCTTC. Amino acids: CASSFGNPYNEQFF.

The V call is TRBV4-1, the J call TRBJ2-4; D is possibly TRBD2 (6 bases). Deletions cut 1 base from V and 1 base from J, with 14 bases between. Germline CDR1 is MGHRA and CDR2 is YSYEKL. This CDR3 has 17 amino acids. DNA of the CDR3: TGCGCCAGCAGCCAAGGCCGCCCCCGGGGGGCCAAAAACATTCAGTACTTC. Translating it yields CASSQGRPRGAKNIQYF.

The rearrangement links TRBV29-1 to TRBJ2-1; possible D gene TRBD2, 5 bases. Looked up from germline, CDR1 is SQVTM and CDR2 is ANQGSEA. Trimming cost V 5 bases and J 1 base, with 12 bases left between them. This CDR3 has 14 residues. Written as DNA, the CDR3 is TGCAGCGTTACCCGAAGGAGGTCCTACAATGAGCAGTTCTTC. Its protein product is CSVTRRRSYNEQFF.

This CDR3 is CASGSFATTGVYGYTF. The DNA of the CDR3 is TGTGCTAGTGGTTCCTTTGCGACGACAGGTGTCTATGGCTACACCTTC. This rearrangement joins TRBV12-5 to TRBJ1-2; perhaps TRBD1 as D (6 bases). CDR1 is LGHNT, CDR2 FRNRAP, per germline. Deletions cut 4 bases from V and 4 bases from J, with 19 bases between. The CDR3 runs 16 residues.

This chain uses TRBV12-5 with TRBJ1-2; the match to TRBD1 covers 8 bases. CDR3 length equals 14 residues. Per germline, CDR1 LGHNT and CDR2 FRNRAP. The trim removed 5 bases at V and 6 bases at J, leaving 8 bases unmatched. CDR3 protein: CASGAEDRENGYTF. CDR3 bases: TGTGCTAGTGGTGCCGAGGACAGGGAAAATGGCTACACCTTC.

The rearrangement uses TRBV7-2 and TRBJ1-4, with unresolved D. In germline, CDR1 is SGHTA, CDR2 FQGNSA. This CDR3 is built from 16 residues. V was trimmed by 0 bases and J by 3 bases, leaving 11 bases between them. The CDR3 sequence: CASSLAPGEPNEKLFF. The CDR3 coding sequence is TGTGCCAGCAGCTTAGCCCCCGGGGAACCTAATGAAAAACTGTTTTTT.

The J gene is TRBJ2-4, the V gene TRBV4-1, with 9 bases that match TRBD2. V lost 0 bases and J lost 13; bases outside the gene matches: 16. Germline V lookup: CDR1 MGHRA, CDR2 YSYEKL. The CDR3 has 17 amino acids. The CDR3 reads CASSQDFSAGGPWEQYF. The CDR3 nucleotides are TGCGCCAGCAGCCAAGATTTTTCGGCGGGAGGGCCCTGGGAGCAGTACTTC.

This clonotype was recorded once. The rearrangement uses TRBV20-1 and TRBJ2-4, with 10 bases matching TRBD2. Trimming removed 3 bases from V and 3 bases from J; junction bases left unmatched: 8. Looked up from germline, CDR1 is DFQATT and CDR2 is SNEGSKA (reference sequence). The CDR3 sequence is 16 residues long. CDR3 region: CSASVGIAGGKNIQYF. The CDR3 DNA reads TGCAGTGCTAGTGTGGGGATAGCGGGGGGCAAAAACATTCAGTACTTC.

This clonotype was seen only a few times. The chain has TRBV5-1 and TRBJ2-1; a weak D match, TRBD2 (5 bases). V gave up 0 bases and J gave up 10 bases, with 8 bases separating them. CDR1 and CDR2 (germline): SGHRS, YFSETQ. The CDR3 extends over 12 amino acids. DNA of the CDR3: TGCGCCAGCAGCTTGGTATCGGGAGAGCAGTTCTTC. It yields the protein CASSLVSGEQFF.

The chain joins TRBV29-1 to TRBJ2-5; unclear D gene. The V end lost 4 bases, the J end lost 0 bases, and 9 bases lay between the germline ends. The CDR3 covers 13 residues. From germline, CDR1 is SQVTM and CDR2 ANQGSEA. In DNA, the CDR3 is TGCAGCGTTGGAGCAGGTAACCAAGAGACCCAGTACTTC. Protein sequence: CSVGAGNQETQYF.

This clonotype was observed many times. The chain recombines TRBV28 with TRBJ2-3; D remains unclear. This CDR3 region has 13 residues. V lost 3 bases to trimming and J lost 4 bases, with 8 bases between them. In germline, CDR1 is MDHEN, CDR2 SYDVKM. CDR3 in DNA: TGTGCCAGCAGTTTGTCGGAATCAGATACGCAGTATTTT. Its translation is CASSLSESDTQYF. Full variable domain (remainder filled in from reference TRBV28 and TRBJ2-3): DVKVTQSSRYLVKRTGEKVFLECVQDMDHENMFWYRQDPGLGLRLIYFSYDVKMKEKGDIPEGYSVSREKKERFSLILESASTNQTSMYLCASSLSESDTQYFGPGTRLTVL.

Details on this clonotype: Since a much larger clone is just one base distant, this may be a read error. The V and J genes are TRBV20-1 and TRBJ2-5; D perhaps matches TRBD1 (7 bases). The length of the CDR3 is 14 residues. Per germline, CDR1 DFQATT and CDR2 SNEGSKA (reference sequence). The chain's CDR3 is CSAVRQGLGETRYF. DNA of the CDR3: TGCAGTGCGGTACGACAGGGACTTGGAGAGACCCGGTACTTC.

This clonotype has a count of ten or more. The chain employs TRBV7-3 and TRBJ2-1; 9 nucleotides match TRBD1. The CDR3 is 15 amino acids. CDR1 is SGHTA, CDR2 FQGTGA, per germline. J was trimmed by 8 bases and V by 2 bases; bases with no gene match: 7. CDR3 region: CASSLGTGPQYEQFF. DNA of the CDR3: TGTGCCAGCAGCTTAGGGACAGGGCCACAATATGAGCAGTTCTTC.

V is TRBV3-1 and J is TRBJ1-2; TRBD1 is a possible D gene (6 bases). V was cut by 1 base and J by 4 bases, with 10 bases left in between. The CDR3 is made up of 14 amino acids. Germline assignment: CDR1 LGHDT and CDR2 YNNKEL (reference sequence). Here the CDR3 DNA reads TGTGCCAGCAGCCAAGGCGGACAGTCCTATGGCTACACCTTC. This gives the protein CASSQGGQSYGYTF.

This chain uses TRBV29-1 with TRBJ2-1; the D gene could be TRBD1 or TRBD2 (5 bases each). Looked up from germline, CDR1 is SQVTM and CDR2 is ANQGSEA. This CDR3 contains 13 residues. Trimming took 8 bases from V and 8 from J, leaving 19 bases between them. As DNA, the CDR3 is TGCAGCACCTATAGTGGGGGTGGCGATGAGCAGTTCTTC. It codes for CSTYSGGGDEQFF.

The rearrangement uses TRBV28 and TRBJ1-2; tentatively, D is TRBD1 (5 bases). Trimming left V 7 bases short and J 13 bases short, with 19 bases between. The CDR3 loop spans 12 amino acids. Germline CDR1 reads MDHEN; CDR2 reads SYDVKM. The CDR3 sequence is CASKGPGWTLTF. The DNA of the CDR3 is TGTGCCAGCAAGGGCCCAGGGTGGACCCTCACCTTC.

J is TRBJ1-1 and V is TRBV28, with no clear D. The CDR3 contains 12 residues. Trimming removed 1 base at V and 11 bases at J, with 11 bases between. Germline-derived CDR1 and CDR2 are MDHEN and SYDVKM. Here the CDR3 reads CASSLFLMEAFF. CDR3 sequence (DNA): TGTGCCAGCAGTTTATTCTTAATGGAGGCTTTCTTT.